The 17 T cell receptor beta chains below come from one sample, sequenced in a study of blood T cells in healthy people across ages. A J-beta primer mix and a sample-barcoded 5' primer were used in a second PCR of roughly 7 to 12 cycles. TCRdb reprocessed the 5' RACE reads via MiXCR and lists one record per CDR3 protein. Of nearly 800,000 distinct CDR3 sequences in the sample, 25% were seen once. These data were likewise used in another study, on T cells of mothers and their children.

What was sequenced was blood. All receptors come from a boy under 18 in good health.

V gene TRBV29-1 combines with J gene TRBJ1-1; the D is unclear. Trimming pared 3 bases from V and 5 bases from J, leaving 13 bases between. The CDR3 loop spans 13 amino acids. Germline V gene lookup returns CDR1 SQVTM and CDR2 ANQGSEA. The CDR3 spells CSVEWILGTEAFF. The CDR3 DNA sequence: TGCAGCGTTGAGTGGATTTTGGGGACTGAAGCTTTCTTT.

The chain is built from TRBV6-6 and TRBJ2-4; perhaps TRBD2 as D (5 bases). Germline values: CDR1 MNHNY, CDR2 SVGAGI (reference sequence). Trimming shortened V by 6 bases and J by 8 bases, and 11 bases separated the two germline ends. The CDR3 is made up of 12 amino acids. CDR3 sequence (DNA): TGTGCCAGCAGGACTAAGGGCGACATTCAGTACTTC. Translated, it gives CASRTKGDIQYF.

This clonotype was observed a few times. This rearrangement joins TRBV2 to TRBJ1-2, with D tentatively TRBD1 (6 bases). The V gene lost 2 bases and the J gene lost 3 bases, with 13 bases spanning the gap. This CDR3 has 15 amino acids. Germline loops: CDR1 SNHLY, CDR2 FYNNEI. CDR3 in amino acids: CASSESGAGDYGYTF. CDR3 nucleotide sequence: TGTGCCAGCAGTGAAAGTGGGGCAGGGGACTATGGCTACACCTTC.

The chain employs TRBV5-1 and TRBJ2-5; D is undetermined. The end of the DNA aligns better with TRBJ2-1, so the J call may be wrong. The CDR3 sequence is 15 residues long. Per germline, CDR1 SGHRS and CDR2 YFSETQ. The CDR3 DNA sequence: TGCGCCAGCAGCCCCGGACCCCCTTTTAGGGATGAGCAGTTCTTC. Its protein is CASSPGPPFRDEQFF.

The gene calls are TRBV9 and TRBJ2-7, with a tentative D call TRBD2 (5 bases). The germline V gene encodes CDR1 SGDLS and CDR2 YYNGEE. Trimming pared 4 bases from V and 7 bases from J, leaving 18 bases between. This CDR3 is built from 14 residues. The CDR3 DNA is TGTGCCAGCAGCTCCTGGGAGTCCTTAGGGGAGCAGTACTTC. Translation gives CASSSWESLGEQYF.

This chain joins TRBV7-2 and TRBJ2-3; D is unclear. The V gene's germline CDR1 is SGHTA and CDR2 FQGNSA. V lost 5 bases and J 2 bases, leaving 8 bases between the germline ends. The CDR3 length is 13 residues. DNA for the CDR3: TGTGCCAGCAGCCGACCACTCACAGATACGCAGTATTTT. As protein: CASSRPLTDTQYF.

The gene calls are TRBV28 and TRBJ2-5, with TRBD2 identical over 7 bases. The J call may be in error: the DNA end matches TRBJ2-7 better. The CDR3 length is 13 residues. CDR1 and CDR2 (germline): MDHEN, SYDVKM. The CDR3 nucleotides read TGTGCCAGCAGCCGACTCGGGAGGAGCGAGCAGTACTTC. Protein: CASSRLGRSEQYF.

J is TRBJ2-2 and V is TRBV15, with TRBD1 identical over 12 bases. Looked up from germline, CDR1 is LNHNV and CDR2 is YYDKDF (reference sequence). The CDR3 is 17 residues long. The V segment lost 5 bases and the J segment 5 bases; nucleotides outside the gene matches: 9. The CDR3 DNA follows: TGTGCCACCAGCCCTTTCTGGGGACAGGGGGCAACCGGGGAGCTGTTTTTT. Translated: CATSPFWGQGATGELFF.

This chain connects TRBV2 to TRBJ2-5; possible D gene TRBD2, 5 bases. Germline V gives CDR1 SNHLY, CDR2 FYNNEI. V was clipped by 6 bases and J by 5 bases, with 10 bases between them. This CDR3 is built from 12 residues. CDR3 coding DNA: TGTGCCAGCAGACGAGGGTTTGAGACCCAGTACTTC. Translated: CASRRGFETQYF.

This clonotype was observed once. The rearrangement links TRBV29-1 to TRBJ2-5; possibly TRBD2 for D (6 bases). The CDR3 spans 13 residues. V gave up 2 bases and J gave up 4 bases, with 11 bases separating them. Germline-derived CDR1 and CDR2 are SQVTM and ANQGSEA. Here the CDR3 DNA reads TGCAGCGTTGAATTTGGCGGGGTAGAGACCCAGTACTTC. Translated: CSVEFGGVETQYF.

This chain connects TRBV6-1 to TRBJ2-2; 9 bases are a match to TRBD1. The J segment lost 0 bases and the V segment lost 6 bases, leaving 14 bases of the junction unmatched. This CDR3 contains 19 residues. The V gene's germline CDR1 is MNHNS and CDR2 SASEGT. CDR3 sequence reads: CASSRTGVSGLTNTGELFF. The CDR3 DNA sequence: TGTGCCAGCAGCCGGACAGGGGTTAGCGGGCTAACGAACACCGGGGAGCTGTTTTTT.

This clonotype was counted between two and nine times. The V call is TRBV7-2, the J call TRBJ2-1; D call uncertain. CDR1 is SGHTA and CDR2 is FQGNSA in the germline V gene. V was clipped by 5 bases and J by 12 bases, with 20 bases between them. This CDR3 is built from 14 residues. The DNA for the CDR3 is TGTGCCAGCAGCCCCCTTGGATCCACCATATGGCAGTTCTTC. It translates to CASSPLGSTIWQFF.

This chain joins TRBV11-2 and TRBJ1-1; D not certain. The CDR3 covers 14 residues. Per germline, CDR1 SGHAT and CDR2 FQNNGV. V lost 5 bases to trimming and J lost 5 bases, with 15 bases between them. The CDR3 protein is CASSPWVRETEAFF. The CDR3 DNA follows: TGTGCCAGCAGCCCTTGGGTGAGGGAGACTGAAGCTTTCTTT. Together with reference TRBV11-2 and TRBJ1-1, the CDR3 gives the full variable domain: EAGVAQSPRYKIIEKRQSVAFWCNPISGHATLYWYQQILGQGPKLLIQFQNNGVVDDSQLPKDRFSAERLKGVDSTLKIQPAKLEDSAVYLCASSPWVRETEAFFGQGTRLTVV.

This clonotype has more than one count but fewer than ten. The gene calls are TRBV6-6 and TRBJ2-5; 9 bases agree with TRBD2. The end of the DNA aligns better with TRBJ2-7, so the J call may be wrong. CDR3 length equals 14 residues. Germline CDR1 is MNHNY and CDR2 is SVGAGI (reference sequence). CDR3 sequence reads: CASSSSGKGYEQYF. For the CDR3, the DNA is TGTGCCAGCTCCTCTAGCGGGAAGGGGTACGAGCAGTACTTC.

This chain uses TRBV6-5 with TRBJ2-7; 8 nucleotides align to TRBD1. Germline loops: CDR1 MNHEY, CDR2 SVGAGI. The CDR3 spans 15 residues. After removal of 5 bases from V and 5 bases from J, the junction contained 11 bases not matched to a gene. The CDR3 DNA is TGTGCCAGCAGTCGGGCCCACAGGGGGGACAACGAGCAGTACTTC. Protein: CASSRAHRGDNEQYF.

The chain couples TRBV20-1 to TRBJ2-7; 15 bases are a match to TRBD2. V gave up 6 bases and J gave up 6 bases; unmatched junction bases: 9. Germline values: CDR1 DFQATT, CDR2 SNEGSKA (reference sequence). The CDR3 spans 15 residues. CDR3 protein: CSARTSGRAGGEQYF. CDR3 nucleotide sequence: TGCAGTGCCAGGACTAGCGGGAGGGCCGGTGGCGAGCAGTACTTC.

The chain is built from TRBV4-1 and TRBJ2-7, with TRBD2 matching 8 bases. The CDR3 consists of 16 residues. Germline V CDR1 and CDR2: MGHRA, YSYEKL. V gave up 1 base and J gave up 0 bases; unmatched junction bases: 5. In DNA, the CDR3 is TGCGCCAGCAGCCAAGGTAGCGGGACCAGCTCCTACGAGCAGTACTTC. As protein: CASSQGSGTSSYEQYF.